This TCR beta chain is drawn from a study of blood T cell repertoires in COVID-19. Whole-study context: Samples taken during acute and convalescent COVID-19 were collected in the United States, Italy and Spain. In each case, the material was cDNA or gDNA derived from T cells, B-cell-depleted T cells, or PBMCs.

Study processing details: Amplifying reference gene primers gave estimates of nucleated cell counts. TCRdb's copy holds only in-frame clones and misses some; the assay was immunoSEQ multiplex PCR. V, J and clone size are taken as reported in that table, and D and trimming were inferred from the DNA itself. The table includes 50,000 to 75,000 clones, 65% to 80% detected once. J lost 3 bases, V lost 3 bases, and 11 bases had no gene match. Germline V gene sequence: CDR1 GTSNPN, CDR2 SVGIG (reference sequence). This CDR3 contains 16 residues. V usage is TRBV30 and J usage is TRBJ2-7; TRBD2 matches 10 bases. The sequenced sample was peripheral blood. The TCR originated in a woman of 80 years or more with active or convalescent COVID-19. CDR3 DNA sequence: TGTGCCTGGAGGGGGGCGACCGGGACTAGCGTCTACGAGCAGTACTTC. Translated: CAWRGATGTSVYEQYF.